Sequencing of this T cell receptor (beta chain) was carried out in a study of response to subunit inactivated influenza vaccine. Study-wide findings and caveats: Authors suggested few new T cells are recruited by each seasonal influenza vaccination.

CDR1 is LGHDT and CDR2 is YNNKEL in the germline V gene (reference sequence). V lost 0 bases and J lost 0, with 6 bases in between. The CDR3 runs 15 residues. TCRdb analysed the RT-PCR reads with MiXCR anew, one entry per CDR3 protein. The table includes about 310,000 distinct CDR3 sequences, approximately 21% detected once. This clonotype was detected many times. Its antigen is as yet unknown. The sequence derives from a man between 50 and 70 years old who received an inactivated influenza vaccine. The starting material was PBMCs from blood, obtained less than 22 months after vaccination. The chain carries TRBV3-1 and TRBJ1-3; no reliable D call. The CDR3 loop reads CASSQDHVSGNTIYF. The CDR3 DNA follows: TGTGCCAGCAGCCAAGACCACGTCTCTGGAAACACCATATATTTT.